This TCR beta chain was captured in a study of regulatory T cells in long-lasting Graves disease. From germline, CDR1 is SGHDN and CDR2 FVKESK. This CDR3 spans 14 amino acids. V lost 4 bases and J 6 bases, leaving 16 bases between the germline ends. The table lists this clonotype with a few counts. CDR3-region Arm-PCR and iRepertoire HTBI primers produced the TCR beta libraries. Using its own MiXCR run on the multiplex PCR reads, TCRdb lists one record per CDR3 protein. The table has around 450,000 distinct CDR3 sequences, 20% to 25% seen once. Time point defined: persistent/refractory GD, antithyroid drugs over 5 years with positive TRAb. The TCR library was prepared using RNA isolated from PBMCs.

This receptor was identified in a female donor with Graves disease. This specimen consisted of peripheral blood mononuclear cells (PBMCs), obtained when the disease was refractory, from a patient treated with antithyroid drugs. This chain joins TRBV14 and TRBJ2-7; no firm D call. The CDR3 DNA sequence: TGTGCCAGCAGCCGCCGGCCACAACGCTTCGAGCAGTACTTC. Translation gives CASSRRPQRFEQYF.